What follows is one TCR beta chain and its context. The antigen remains undetermined. A much larger clone is a single base away; this may be a read error. This specimen comes from a study of molecular identifiers for immune sequencing clone quantification. Study results and limitations: Spiked Jurkat TCR RNA equal to one cell could reportedly be picked out among some 1 million naive cells.

As CD8+CD4-CCR7+CD45RA+ cells, naive CD8 T cells were sorted. CDR1 and CDR2 from the germline V gene are LNHDA and SQIVND (reference sequence). There are 14 residues in the CDR3. MiXCR was run by TCRdb on the PCR reads, yielding one entry per CDR3 protein. The sample has hundreds of thousands of distinct CDR3 sequences, 20% seen once. Sequenced: naive CD8+ T cells from blood, with Jurkat cell RNA spiked in. Subset here: FACS-sorted CD8+CD4-CCR7+CD45RA+ naive T cells. The TCR was taken from a human donor in good health. Some libraries in this study had Jurkat cell RNA spiked in. J is TRBJ2-2 and V is TRBV19, with TRBD1 matching 7 bases. In DNA form, the CDR3 reads TGTGCCAGTGCGACAGGGTCGAACACCGGGGAGCTGGTTTTT. Its translation is CASATGSNTGELVF.